Listed below are T cell receptor beta chains from one sample, sequenced in a study of blood T cell repertoires in COVID-19. Some clones are missing from TCRdb's copy, which holds only in-frame ones; the method was immunoSEQ multiplex PCR. The table includes about 370,000 clones, over 75% detected once. The specimen was peripheral blood. These receptors were collected from a woman younger than 45 with COVID-19, enrolled during active disease. CDR3s include the opening cysteine and the closing phenylalanine or tryptophan. The D gene is left open where the match is weak. Clone size is not always given. Where it is, it says once, few, many or a class for expanded clones.

size	V	J	D	length	CDR3	DNA
.	TRBV7-9	TRBJ1-1	.	15	CALGGILGANTEAFF	TGTGCCCTAGGGGGAATCCTAGGGGCAAACACTGAAGCTTTCTTT
.	TRBV29-1	TRBJ2-5	TRBD2	15	CSARRTSGRKETQYF	TGCAGCGCACGAAGGACTAGCGGGAGGAAAGAGACCCAGTACTTC
.	TRBV12-3/TRBV12-4	TRBJ1-2	.	13	CASSFNGIYGYTF	TGTGCCAGCAGTTTCAACGGGATCTATGGCTACACCTTC
.	TRBV20-1	TRBJ1-5	.	14	CSASAYRDYQPQHF	TGCAGTGCTAGTGCCTACAGGGATTACCAGCCCCAGCATTTT
.	TRBV13	TRBJ2-1	.	11	CASQQGGEQFF	TGTGCCAGCCAACAGGGCGGTGAGCAGTTCTTC
.	TRBV2	TRBJ2-7	TRBD2	19	CASIRKGLGLAGGKDEQYF	TGTGCCAGCATAAGGAAAGGTTTGGGACTAGCGGGAGGGAAGGACGAGCAGTACTTC
.	TRBV5-6	TRBJ1-1	.	15	CASSFQQIVNTEAFF	TGTGCCAGCAGCTTTCAACAGATAGTGAACACTGAAGCTTTCTTT
few	TRBV7-8	TRBJ2-3	.	14	CASSLKAGQDTQYF	TGTGCCAGCAGCTTAAAAGCAGGTCAAGATACGCAGTATTTT
.	TRBV4-3	TRBJ2-7	TRBD2	16	CASSQHLLATENEQYF	TGCGCCAGCAGCCAACATCTACTAGCGACCGAGAACGAGCAGTACTTC
.	TRBV28	TRBJ2-2	TRBD2	17	CASERRTSGVNTGELFF	TGTGCCAGCGAAAGACGGACTAGCGGGGTCAACACCGGGGAGCTGTTTTTT
.	TRBV6-1	TRBJ2-1	.	13	CASSEGGYNEQFF	TGTGCCAGCAGTGAAGGCGGCTACAATGAGCAGTTCTTC
.	TRBV2	TRBJ2-5	TRBD1	14	CANHRDRVQETQYF	TGTGCCAATCACCGGGACAGGGTTCAAGAGACCCAGTACTTC
.	TRBV5-5	TRBJ2-7	.	15	CASSLTTVHSYEQYF	TGTGCCAGCAGCTTGACGACAGTTCACTCCTACGAGCAGTACTTC